Described below is a single TCR beta chain sequence and its context. Germline CDR1 is SGHVS and CDR2 is FQNEAQ. CDR3 length equals 15 residues. V gave up 3 bases and J gave up 0 bases, with 8 bases separating them. This sample is drawn from a study of OX40 agonist ivuxolimab in advanced cancers. Study in general: Three patients, one with hepatocellular carcinoma and two with cutaneous melanoma, responded partially.

Profiled with immunoSEQ multiplex PCR; TCRdb holds only in-frame clones, not every one. The table includes 75,000 to 100,000 clones, roughly 90% detected once. This chain connects TRBV7-8 to TRBJ2-2; D tentatively reads TRBD1 or TRBD2 (5 bases each). The source was CD4+ or CD8+ T cells sorted from blood, collected in a trial of the OX40 agonist ivuxolimab. The receptor was isolated from an adult with an advanced solid tumor such as melanoma, head and neck, liver or kidney cancer. CDR3 in amino acids: CASSLGPSNTGELFF. For the CDR3, the DNA is TGTGCCAGCAGCTTGGGACCGTCGAACACCGGGGAGCTGTTTTTT.